The 25 T cell receptor beta chains listed next were all sequenced from one sample in a study of radiotherapy plus CTLA-4 blockade in lung cancer. Here immunoSEQ multiplex PCR was the method, and the copy in TCRdb shows in-frame clones only, minus some. This table has around 70,000 clones, under 85% appearing once. The material was peripheral blood, obtained from a patient treated with radiotherapy plus ipilimumab. The receptors originated from a human donor with non-small cell lung cancer who had a partial response to radiotherapy plus ipilimumab.

This chain uses TRBV7-3 with TRBJ1-2; no firm D call. Trimming stripped 5 bases from V and 4 bases from J, with 11 bases between. This CDR3 is 13 amino acids long. Germline V gene sequence: CDR1 SGHTA, CDR2 FQGTGA. Here the CDR3 reads CASSLSGGYGYTF. DNA of the CDR3: TGTGCCAGCAGCCTCAGTGGAGGCTATGGCTACACCTTC.

This clone appeared once. The CDR3 is CATSREMGTAYKNIQYF. CDR3 sequence (DNA): TGTGCCACCAGCAGAGAGATGGGGACAGCGTACAAAAACATTCAGTACTTC. This chain links TRBV15 with TRBJ2-4, with 7 bases matching TRBD1. Germline CDR1 is LNHNV and CDR2 is YYDKDF (reference sequence). The CDR3 contains 17 residues. The ends lost 0 bases at V and 3 bases at J; junction bases unmatched: 8.

CDR3 region: CASSVEPGGNTEAFF. CDR3 coding DNA: TGTGCCAGCAGCGTAGAACCAGGGGGGAACACTGAAGCTTTCTTT. V is TRBV9 and J is TRBJ1-1, with 7 bases that match TRBD1. In germline, CDR1 is SGDLS, CDR2 YYNGEE. This CDR3 spans 15 amino acids. Losses at the gene ends were 0 bases for V and 1 base for J; bases not matched to a gene: 3.

This clone was seen only once. The rearrangement uses TRBV5-1 and TRBJ1-4; TRBD1 aligns across 10 bases. The CDR3 is 15 amino acids. The germline gives CDR1 SGHRS, CDR2 YFSETQ. Trimming removed 4 bases from V and 6 bases from J; junction bases left unmatched: 6. CDR3 amino acids: CASSGSGTGDEKLFF. CDR3 bases: TGCGCCAGCAGCGGTTCCGGGACAGGGGATGAAAAACTGTTTTTT.

The chain joins TRBV5-6 to TRBJ2-7; 11 positions agree with TRBD1. The CDR3 runs to 15 residues. V was clipped by 3 bases and J by 6 bases; unmatched bases: 8. From germline, CDR1 is SGHDT and CDR2 YYEEEE. The CDR3 nucleotides are TGTGCCAGCAGCTCTCCGGGACAGGGGGACGGCGAGCAGTACTTC. This gives the protein CASSSPGQGDGEQYF.

This chain uses TRBV6-1 with TRBJ2-3, with TRBD2 matching 10 bases. The germline CDR1 and CDR2 sequences are MNHNS and SASEGT. This CDR3 is built from 15 residues. V lost 3 bases and J lost 5; bases outside the gene matches: 5. This chain's CDR3 is CASSDFLAGVDTQYF. DNA for the CDR3: TGTGCCAGCAGTGATTTCCTAGCGGGAGTAGATACGCAGTATTTT.

The rearrangement links TRBV5-4 to TRBJ2-5; TRBD1 aligns across 9 bases. V gave up 4 bases and J gave up 5 bases; unmatched junction bases: 9. This CDR3 comprises 15 residues. Germline V CDR1 and CDR2: SGHNT, YYREEE (reference sequence). Written as DNA, the CDR3 is TGTGCCAGCAGCCCCCCGGCACAGGGGGCCGAGACCCAGTACTTC. It specifies CASSPPAQGAETQYF.

This rearrangement joins TRBV6-4 to TRBJ2-7; the D gene is possibly TRBD1 (5 bases). The CDR3 extends over 14 amino acids. Germline lookup yields CDR1 MRHNA and CDR2 SNTAGT. Trimming pared 6 bases from V and 0 bases from J, leaving 12 bases between. CDR3 in amino acids: CASRPDRTSYEQYF. The CDR3 region has the DNA TGTGCCAGCAGACCCGACAGAACCTCCTACGAGCAGTACTTC.

CDR3 region: CAWSLSTDTQYF. The CDR3 nucleotides read TGTGCCTGGAGTTTATCCACAGATACGCAGTATTTT. The chain links TRBV30 to TRBJ2-3; D unclear. Trimming removed 2 bases at V and 2 bases at J, with 5 bases between. The CDR3 totals 12 residues. Looked up from germline, CDR1 is GTSNPN and CDR2 is SVGIG (reference sequence).

This sequence joins TRBV5-1 and TRBJ2-4; 8 bases align to TRBD1. CDR3 size: 17 residues. CDR1 SGHRS and CDR2 YFSETQ come from the germline V gene. Unmatched junction bases numbered 9, after V lost 4 bases and J lost 0 bases. The CDR3 sequence: CASSLRGPGGAKNIQYF. CDR3 in DNA: TGCGCCAGCAGCCTCAGGGGGCCTGGAGGAGCCAAAAACATTCAGTACTTC.

This chain uses TRBV7-3 with TRBJ1-6; 7 nucleotides line up with TRBD1. Germline lookup yields CDR1 SGHTA and CDR2 FQGTGA. V dropped 4 bases and J dropped 6; count of bases not matched to a gene: 3. This CDR3 contains 14 residues. The CDR3 sequence: CASSSRDSNSPLHF. Written as DNA, the CDR3 is TGTGCCAGCAGCTCCCGGGACAGTAATTCACCCCTCCACTTT.

This chain joins TRBV5-5 and TRBJ2-1, with D possibly matching TRBD1 (5 bases). The germline gives CDR1 SGHKS, CDR2 YYEKEE (reference sequence). The CDR3 is 15 amino acids. Trimming removed 1 base from V and 3 bases from J, with 11 bases in between. The CDR3 coding sequence is TGTGCCAGCAGCTTGAAGACAGCAATCTACAATGAGCAGTTCTTC. Translation gives CASSLKTAIYNEQFF. The complete variable domain, with remaining parts taken from reference TRBV5-5 and TRBJ2-1, reads DAGVTQSPTHLIKTRGQQVTLRCSPISGHKSVSWYQQVLGQGPQFIFQYYEKEERGRGNFPDRFSARQFPNYSSELNVNALLLGDSALYLCASSLKTAIYNEQFFGPGTRLTVL.

V gene TRBV19 combines with J gene TRBJ1-2; a possible D gene is TRBD1 (5 bases). CDR1 is LNHDA, CDR2 SQIVND, per germline (reference sequence). This CDR3 region has 14 residues. V was cut by 6 bases and J by 2 bases, with 13 bases left in between. As DNA, the CDR3 is TGTGCCAGTAGCGAACTGGGGCTGAACTATGGCTACACCTTC. Translated: CASSELGLNYGYTF.

This chain joins TRBV28 and TRBJ1-1, with D maybe TRBD1 (5 bases). The CDR3 runs to 14 residues. Germline V gene sequence: CDR1 MDHEN, CDR2 SYDVKM. The ends were cut back, 6 bases at V and 0 bases at J, with 11 bases in the middle. DNA for the CDR3: TGTGCCAGCAGCCCCAGGGCCATGAACACTGAAGCTTTCTTT. This translates into CASSPRAMNTEAFF.

This chain uses TRBV18 with TRBJ1-2; D is ambiguous. The CDR3 length is 14 residues. Per the germline V gene, CDR1 is KGHSH and CDR2 is LQKENI. The V end lost 3 bases, the J end lost 6 bases, and 14 bases lay between the germline ends. Here the CDR3 reads CASSPNWGGDGYTF. The DNA of the CDR3 is TGTGCCAGCTCACCGAACTGGGGAGGAGATGGCTACACCTTC.

The V call is TRBV5-1, the J call TRBJ2-5; a weak D match, TRBD2 (7 bases). CDR3 length equals 14 residues. The germline V gene has CDR1 SGHRS and CDR2 YFSETQ. Trimming stripped 6 bases from V and 5 bases from J, with 17 bases between. CDR3 sequence reads: CASNRGAPHETQYF. CDR3 sequence (DNA): TGCGCCAGCAACCGGGGGGCGCCGCACGAGACCCAGTACTTC.

This chain links TRBV11-1 with TRBJ2-3; no reliable D call. This CDR3 region has 14 residues. Looked up from germline, CDR1 is SGHAT and CDR2 is FQDESV (reference sequence). The V end was cut by 1 base, the J end by 1 base, with 6 bases between. The CDR3 nucleotides read TGTGCCAGCAGCTTAGATAGCCGCACAGATACGCAGTATTTT. Protein sequence: CASSLDSRTDTQYF. The full variable domain, rest sourced from reference TRBV11-1 and TRBJ2-3, is EAEVAQSPRYKITEKSQAVAFWCDPISGHATLYWYRQILGQGPELLVQFQDESVVDDSQLPKDRFSAERLKGVDSTLKIQPAELGDSAMYLCASSLDSRTDTQYFGPGTRLTVL.

The chain recombines TRBV28 with TRBJ2-4; TRBD2 matches at 10 bases. The J segment lost 1 base and the V segment lost 5 bases, leaving 5 bases of the junction unmatched. Germline assignment: CDR1 MDHEN and CDR2 SYDVKM. This CDR3 has 16 residues. CDR3 sequence: CASSNLAGAAKNIQYF. The CDR3 DNA sequence: TGTGCCAGCAGTAACCTAGCGGGAGCGGCCAAAAACATTCAGTACTTC. The full variable domain, rest sourced from reference TRBV28 and TRBJ2-4, is DVKVTQSSRYLVKRTGEKVFLECVQDMDHENMFWYRQDPGLGLRLIYFSYDVKMKEKGDIPEGYSVSREKKERFSLILESASTNQTSMYLCASSNLAGAAKNIQYFGAGTRLSVL.

J is TRBJ2-5 and V is TRBV19; perhaps TRBD2 as D (5 bases). Trimming took 4 bases from V and 5 from J, leaving 11 bases between them. Germline loops: CDR1 LNHDA, CDR2 SQIVND (reference sequence). This CDR3 is built from 13 residues. The CDR3 is CASSNSLEETQYF. The CDR3 DNA reads as TGTGCCAGTAGTAATTCACTAGAGGAGACCCAGTACTTC.

This clone was detected only once. This chain connects TRBV28 to TRBJ1-2; TRBD1 matches 8 bases. The germline CDR1 and CDR2 sequences are MDHEN and SYDVKM. Trimming removed 7 bases from V and 7 bases from J; junction bases left unmatched: 8. The CDR3 consists of 13 residues. The CDR3 nucleotides are TGTGCCAGCACCTCACAGGGGGATGGTGGCTACACCTTC. This gives the protein CASTSQGDGGYTF.

The gene calls are TRBV10-2 and TRBJ2-3, with 8 bases fitting TRBD1. Germline CDR1 reads WSHSY; CDR2 reads SAAADI. The CDR3 contains 15 residues. The V and J ends lost 6 bases and 0 bases, in that order; junction bases with no gene match: 5. The CDR3 DNA sequence: TGCGCCAGCAGGCAGGGGGCCCCTAGCACAGATACGCAGTATTTT. It specifies CASRQGAPSTDTQYF.

This clone was detected only once. CDR3 DNA sequence: TGTGCCAGCAGCAGGGGACATCCGAACACTGAAGCTTTCTTT. This sequence encodes CASSRGHPNTEAFF. The rearrangement links TRBV5-4 to TRBJ1-1; D is possibly TRBD1 (6 bases). This CDR3 region has 14 residues. Germline V gene sequence: CDR1 SGHNT, CDR2 YYREEE (reference sequence). V lost 4 bases and J lost 1, with 11 bases in between.

The V and J genes are TRBV5-5 and TRBJ2-7, with D possibly matching TRBD2 (5 bases). CDR3 length equals 15 residues. Germline V gene data show CDR1 as SGHKS and CDR2 as YYEKEE (reference sequence). The V and J ends lost 4 bases and 1 base respectively, with 15 bases between them. This CDR3 is CASSPDPTGSYEQYF. CDR3 nucleotides: TGTGCCAGCAGCCCTGACCCGACGGGATCCTACGAGCAGTACTTC.

The V call is TRBV28, the J call TRBJ2-7, with 11 bases matching TRBD1. After removal of 8 bases from V and 6 bases from J, the junction contained 9 bases not matched to a gene. Per the germline V gene, CDR1 is MDHEN and CDR2 is SYDVKM. This CDR3 has 14 amino acids. For the CDR3, the DNA is TGTGCCAGCTACAGCGGGACAGGGGGGGGCGAGCAGTACTTC. Translating it yields CASYSGTGGGEQYF.

J is TRBJ1-1 and V is TRBV2; 8 nucleotides align to TRBD1. This CDR3 has 12 amino acids. Germline V CDR1 and CDR2: SNHLY, FYNNEI. V was pared by 4 bases and J by 7 bases, with 2 bases of the junction left unmatched. This CDR3 is CASSGQGLEAFF. The CDR3 DNA sequence: TGTGCCAGCAGTGGACAGGGGCTTGAAGCTTTCTTT.